This T cell receptor (beta chain) was recorded in a study of PD-1 blockade in classical Hodgkin lymphoma. Overall study results and limits: CD8+ TCR diversity did not rise significantly by C4D1, unlike CD4+. Complete responders' baseline diversity resembled that of newly diagnosed patients.

There are a few counts of this clone. What it binds is not known. Brentuximab vedotin exposure varied, and every patient relapsed after autologous stem cell transplantation. Best overall response was complete response, partial response or progressive disease in these relapsed/refractory classical Hodgkin lymphoma patients. From germline, CDR1 is SGHKS and CDR2 YYEKEE (reference sequence). CDR3 length equals 14 residues. The J segment lost 5 bases and the V segment lost 5 bases, leaving 6 bases of the junction unmatched. The protocol was immunoSEQ multiplex PCR, while the TCRdb copy is restricted to in-frame clones and leaves out a portion. This sample has tens of thousands of clones, with about 80% found just once.

The sequencing used peripheral blood mononuclear cells (PBMCs), collected before the second cycle of nivolumab. This TCR came from a human donor with classical Hodgkin lymphoma. The gene calls are TRBV5-5 and TRBJ2-2; 7 bases fit TRBD1. The CDR3 region is CASRPGQRTGELFF. DNA for the CDR3: TGTGCCAGCAGACCGGGACAGAGAACCGGGGAGCTGTTTTTT. Complete variable domain (other parts from reference TRBV5-5 and TRBJ2-2): DAGVTQSPTHLIKTRGQQVTLRCSPISGHKSVSWYQQVLGQGPQFIFQYYEKEERGRGNFPDRFSARQFPNYSSELNVNALLLGDSALYLCASRPGQRTGELFFGEGSRLTVL.